The clone carrying this T cell receptor (beta chain) was detected ten times or more. TCRdb's copy holds only in-frame clones and misses some; the assay was immunoSEQ multiplex PCR. The sample holds roughly 45,000 clones, approximately 62% seen once. The sample comes from a study of radiotherapy plus CTLA-4 blockade in lung cancer. This CDR3 contains 13 residues. Trimming took 0 bases from V and 7 from J, leaving 10 bases between them. Germline CDR1 and CDR2: SGHRS and YFSETQ. This receptor was identified in a human donor with non-small cell lung cancer who had a partial response to radiotherapy plus ipilimumab. The chain employs TRBV5-1 and TRBJ1-2, with D possibly being TRBD1 (6 bases). The material was peripheral blood, obtained from a patient treated with radiotherapy plus ipilimumab. This chain's CDR3 is CASSLEGVSGYTF. Written as DNA, the CDR3 is TGCGCCAGCAGCTTGGAGGGGGTCTCTGGCTACACCTTC.